This T cell receptor beta chain is from a study of blood T cell repertoires in COVID-19. Study context: Both acute and convalescent COVID-19 samples were obtained from the United States, Italy and Spain. The analysed material was cDNA or gDNA that came from T cells, B-cell-depleted T cells, or PBMCs.

The assay was immunoSEQ multiplex PCR, and TCRdb's table has in-frame clones only and misses some. The sample includes approximately 490,000 clones, around 90% seen only once; the top ten take around 0.7%. From germline, CDR1 is LNHDA and CDR2 SQIVND (reference sequence). V lost 7 bases, J lost 1 base, and 13 bases lay in between. The CDR3 extends over 14 amino acids. Individuals aged about 18 to 100 years were recruited from about two dozen US areas. Two negative PCRs, clearance, or symptom resolution were required of recovered Cohort 3 donors. Sequencing was done on a sample of PBMCs or T cells enriched from blood (not recorded which). The sequence was collected from a woman between 18 and 30 years old who had recovered from COVID-19. The gene calls are TRBV19 and TRBJ1-2, with D unresolved. CDR3 region: CASTSAQRNYGYTF. Written as DNA, the CDR3 is TGTGCCAGTACTTCTGCGCAACGTAACTATGGCTACACCTTC. Complete variable domain (other parts from reference TRBV19 and TRBJ1-2): DGGITQSPKYLFRKEGQNVTLSCEQNLNHDAMYWYRQDPGQGLRLIYYSQIVNDFQKGDIAEGYSVSREKKESFPLTVTSAQKNPTAFYLCASTSAQRNYGYTFGSGTRLTVV.